This T cell receptor (beta chain) originates from a study of blood T cell repertoires in COVID-19. Only in-frame clones appear in the TCRdb table, and some are missing; sequencing was by immunoSEQ multiplex PCR. The table lists 200,000 to 250,000 clones, 86% of them singletons. There are 13 residues in the CDR3. Trimming stripped 5 bases from V and 5 bases from J, with 12 bases between. The specimen sequenced was peripheral blood. The clonotype originates from a man older than 75 with acute or convalescent COVID-19. This chain joins TRBV12-3 or TRBV12-4 and TRBJ1-1, with a tentative D call TRBD1 (5 bases). DNA of the CDR3: TGTGCCAGCAGTAACGGGGGATGGACTGAAGCTTTCTTT. It is translated as CASSNGGWTEAFF.